These T cell receptor beta chains were read from a single sample in a study of neurological immune-mediated disorders. TCRdb re-called the 5' RACE reads through MiXCR, storing one row per CDR3 protein. The table has around 70,000 distinct CDR3 sequences, approximately 5.2% seen once. The sample comprised PBMCs. Receptors originate from a woman in her 30s with multiple sclerosis. CDR3s include the opening cysteine and the closing phenylalanine or tryptophan. A D gene is named only where the DNA matches it firmly. The listing skips clone size in some rows; elsewhere it reads once, few, many or a size class.

v_gene	d_gene	abundance	j_gene	CDR3aa	CDR3nt
TRBV5-1	NA	many	TRBJ1-1	CASSLEGPSGAFF	TGCGCCAGCAGCTTGGAGGGCCCTTCCGGAGCTTTCTTT
TRBV7-9	NA	many	TRBJ1-4	CASSLNYDTWRTFGEKLFF	TGTGCCAGCAGCTTAAACTACGACACCTGGCGGACGTTTGGTGAAAAACTGTTTTTT
TRBV28	NA	few	TRBJ1-5	CASRQTYSNQPQNF	TGTGCCAGCAGGCAGACATACAGCAATCAGCCCCAGAATTTT
TRBV12-3/TRBV12-4	NA	many	TRBJ2-1	CASSLGESSYNEQFF	TGTGCCAGCAGTTTAGGAGAGAGCTCCTACAATGAGCAGTTCTTC
TRBV6-5	NA	many	TRBJ2-1	CASTDRGPRVDEQFF	TGTGCCAGCACCGACCGCGGGCCGAGAGTGGATGAGCAGTTCTTC
TRBV29-1	NA	many	TRBJ2-7	CSVEEGETGDSYEQYF	TGCAGCGTTGAAGAGGGGGAGACGGGAGACTCCTACGAGCAGTACTTC
TRBV5-1	NA	many	TRBJ2-3	CASSYPTSDRTQYF	TGCGCCAGCAGCTATCCGACTAGTGATCGAACGCAGTATTTT
TRBV28	NA	many	TRBJ2-7	CASSSFPVAGQYF	TGTGCCAGCAGCTCCTTCCCGGTTGCCGGGCAGTACTTC
TRBV20-1	NA	many	TRBJ2-5	CSALHIFQETQYF	TGCAGTGCCCTTCATATTTTCCAAGAGACCCAGTACTTC
TRBV7-9	NA	many	TRBJ2-3	CASSLVYLAKSTDTQYF	TGTGCCAGCAGCTTAGTCTATCTAGCGAAGAGCACAGATACGCAGTATTTT
TRBV3-1	NA	many	TRBJ2-5	CASSHLGPQETQYF	TGTGCCAGCAGCCACCTGGGACCGCAAGAGACCCAGTACTTC
TRBV7-9	TRBD2	many	TRBJ2-3	CASSLTSGRSTDTQYF	TGTGCCAGCAGCTTAACTAGCGGGAGGAGCACAGATACGCAGTATTTT
TRBV3-1	NA	NA	TRBJ1-2	CASSQFTTESYGYTF	TGTGCCAGCAGCCAATTCACGACAGAGAGCTATGGCTACACCTTC
TRBV20-1	NA	NA	TRBJ2-7	CSALSKGYEQYF	TGCAGTGCTCTAAGCAAGGGCTACGAGCAGTACTTC
TRBV20-1	NA	many	TRBJ2-3	CSASLPVGTDTQYF	TGCAGTGCTAGCCTCCCGGTTGGCACAGATACGCAGTATTTT
TRBV20-1	TRBD2	few	TRBJ2-1	CSARRMGRDQFF	TGCAGTGCTAGACGAATGGGGAGGGATCAGTTCTTC
TRBV20-1	NA	many	TRBJ1-5	CSARRMQNQPQNF	TGCAGTGCTAGACGGATGCAAAATCAGCCCCAGAATTTT
TRBV20-1	NA	NA	TRBJ2-2	CSARERTGELFF	TGCAGTGCTAGAGAGCGGACCGGGGAGCTGTTTTTT
TRBV5-1	NA	many	TRBJ2-7	CASSLTGARGEQYF	TGCGCCAGCAGCTTGACGGGGGCCCGCGGCGAGCAGTACTTC
TRBV7-8	NA	many	TRBJ1-1	CASSLRFGGSANTEAFF	TGTGCCAGCAGCTTAAGGTTCGGGGGGTCTGCGAACACTGAAGCTTTCTTT
TRBV5-6	NA	few	TRBJ1-5	CASSLGQAANQPQHF	TGTGCCAGCAGCTTGGGACAGGCCGCCAATCAGCCCCAGCATTTT
TRBV20-1	TRBD2	many	TRBJ2-7	CSARDMGGWEQYF	TGCAGTGCTAGAGATATGGGGGGGTGGGAGCAGTACTTC
TRBV5-5	NA	many	TRBJ1-6	CASSLRGPENSPLHF	TGTGCCAGCAGCTTGAGGGGCCCAGAGAATTCACCCCTCCACTTT
TRBV18	NA	NA	TRBJ1-4	CASSPSTRKLFF	TGTGCCAGCTCACCCTCCACAAGGAAACTGTTTTTT
TRBV20-1	TRBD1	many	TRBJ2-1	CSASDPQGAKDEQFF	TGCAGTGCTAGTGACCCACAGGGGGCAAAAGATGAGCAGTTCTTC
TRBV29-1	NA	many	TRBJ1-3	CSVEKAHTIYF	TGCAGCGTTGAGAAGGCCCACACCATATATTTT
TRBV20-1	TRBD1	medium-sized	TRBJ1-2	CTTGQGYGYTF	TGCACCACGGGACAGGGATATGGCTACACCTTC
TRBV6-6	NA	many	TRBJ2-7	CASSLTERDQYF	TGTGCCAGCAGCCTGACCGAGCGAGACCAGTACTTC
TRBV7-2	TRBD1	many	TRBJ2-3	CASSDRTGGLTDTQYF	TGTGCCAGCAGCGACCGCACAGGGGGTCTCACAGATACGCAGTATTTT
TRBV6-5	NA	many	TRBJ2-3	CASSYSPSGQTSTDTQYF	TGTGCCAGCAGTTACTCTCCTTCCGGACAGACCAGCACAGATACGCAGTATTTT
TRBV28	TRBD1	NA	TRBJ2-1	CATNQQGPHEQFF	TGTGCCACCAATCAACAGGGGCCGCATGAGCAGTTCTTC
TRBV20-1	NA	many	TRBJ1-1	CSARRPGTPNTEAFF	TGCAGTGCTAGACGCCCCGGGACACCGAACACTGAAGCTTTCTTT
TRBV28	TRBD1	many	TRBJ2-2	CASSTGTANTGELFF	TGTGCCAGCAGCACCGGGACAGCAAACACCGGGGAGCTGTTTTTT
TRBV5-1	NA	many	TRBJ1-6	CASSALRDEGNSPLHF	TGCGCCAGCAGCGCACTCCGGGACGAAGGAAATTCACCCCTCCACTTT
TRBV20-1	TRBD2	many	TRBJ2-1	CSAPTTSGGPYNEQFF	TGCAGTGCTCCGACGACTAGCGGGGGGCCCTACAATGAGCAGTTCTTC
TRBV6-5	TRBD1	many	TRBJ2-2	CASRIQGGGGELFF	TGTGCCAGCAGGATACAGGGGGGTGGCGGGGAGCTGTTTTTT
TRBV5-6	TRBD1	many	TRBJ2-3	CASSLATGELTDTQYF	TGTGCCAGCAGCTTGGCGACAGGGGAGCTCACAGATACGCAGTATTTT
TRBV7-2	NA	many	TRBJ2-2	CASSFTLSTGELFF	TGTGCCAGCAGCTTCACGCTTAGCACCGGGGAGCTGTTTTTT
TRBV28	NA	many	TRBJ2-5	CASLSDSQETQYF	TGTGCCAGTCTCTCGGACTCACAAGAGACCCAGTACTTC
TRBV15	NA	many	TRBJ1-5	CATSRGYSLNQPQHF	TGTGCCACCAGCAGAGGGTACAGCCTCAATCAGCCCCAGCATTTT
TRBV5-1	NA	many	TRBJ2-3	CASSWSVYTDTQYF	TGCGCCAGCAGCTGGTCGGTATACACAGATACGCAGTATTTT
TRBV5-1	TRBD1	many	TRBJ2-5	CASSFLTGGIEEETQYF	TGCGCCAGCAGCTTCCTGACAGGGGGTATTGAGGAAGAGACCCAGTACTTC
TRBV5-5	NA	NA	TRBJ2-2	CASSFFEYPGELFF	TGTGCCAGCAGCTTTTTCGAGTATCCCGGGGAGCTGTTTTTT
TRBV29-1	NA	many	TRBJ2-3	CSAETRTLSTTDTQYF	TGCAGCGCGGAGACGAGGACTTTGTCTACCACAGATACGCAGTATTTT